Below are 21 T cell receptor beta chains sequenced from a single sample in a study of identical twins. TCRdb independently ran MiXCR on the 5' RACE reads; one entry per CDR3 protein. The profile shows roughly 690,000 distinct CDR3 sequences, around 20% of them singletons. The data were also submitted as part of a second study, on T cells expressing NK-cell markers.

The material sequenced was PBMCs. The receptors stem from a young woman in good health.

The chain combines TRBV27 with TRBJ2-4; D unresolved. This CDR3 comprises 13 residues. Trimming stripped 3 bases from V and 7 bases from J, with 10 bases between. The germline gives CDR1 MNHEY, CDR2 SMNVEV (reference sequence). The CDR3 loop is CASSFRLGNIQYF. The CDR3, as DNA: TGTGCCAGCAGTTTTCGCCTTGGGAACATTCAGTACTTC.

The CDR3 DNA is TGTGCCAGCAACGACGGGACGGGTGGCTACACCTTC. Translating it yields CASNDGTGGYTF. The rearrangement links TRBV3-1 to TRBJ1-2, with D possibly being TRBD1 (5 bases). CDR1 is LGHDT, CDR2 YNNKEL, per germline (reference sequence). V shed 7 bases and J shed 7 bases, with 13 bases lying between them. The CDR3 runs 12 residues. Filled out from reference TRBV3-1 and TRBJ1-2, the complete variable domain reads DTAVSQTPKYLVTQMGNDKSIKCEQNLGHDTMYWYKQDSKKFLKIMFSYNNKELIINETVPNRFSPKSPDKAHLNLHINSLELGDSAVYFCASNDGTGGYTFGSGTRLTVV.

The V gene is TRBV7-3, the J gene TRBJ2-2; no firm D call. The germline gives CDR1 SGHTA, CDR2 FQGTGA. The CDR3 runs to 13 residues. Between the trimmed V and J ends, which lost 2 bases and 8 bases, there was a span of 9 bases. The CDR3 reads CASSLLDRGELFF. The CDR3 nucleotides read TGTGCCAGCAGCTTACTCGACCGAGGGGAGCTGTTTTTT.

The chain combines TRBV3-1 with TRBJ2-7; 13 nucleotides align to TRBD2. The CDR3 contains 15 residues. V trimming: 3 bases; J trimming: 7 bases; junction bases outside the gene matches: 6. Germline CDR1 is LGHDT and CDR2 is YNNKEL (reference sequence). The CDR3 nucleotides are TGTGCCAGCAGCCATGGGACTAGCGGGACCCTGGAGCAGTACTTC. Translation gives CASSHGTSGTLEQYF.

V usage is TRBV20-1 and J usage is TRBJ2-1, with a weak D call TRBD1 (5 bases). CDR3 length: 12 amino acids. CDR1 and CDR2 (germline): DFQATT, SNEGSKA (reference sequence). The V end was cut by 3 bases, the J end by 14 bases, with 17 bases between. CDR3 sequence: CSASRRLEGEFF. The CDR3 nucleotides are TGCAGTGCTAGTAGACGGCTAGAAGGGGAGTTCTTC.

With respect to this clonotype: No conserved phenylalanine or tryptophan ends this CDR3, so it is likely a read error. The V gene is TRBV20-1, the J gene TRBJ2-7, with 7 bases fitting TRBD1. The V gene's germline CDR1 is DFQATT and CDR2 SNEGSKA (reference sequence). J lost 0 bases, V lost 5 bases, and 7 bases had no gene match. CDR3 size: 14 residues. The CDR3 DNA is TGCAGTGCTGCCGGACAGGTCAGCTCCTACGAGCAGTACCTC. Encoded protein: CSAAGQVSSYEQYL.

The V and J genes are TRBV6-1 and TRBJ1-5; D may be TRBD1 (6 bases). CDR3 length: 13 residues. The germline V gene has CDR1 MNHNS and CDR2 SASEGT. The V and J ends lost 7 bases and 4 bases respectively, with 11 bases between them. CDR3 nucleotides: TGTGCCAGCAAAGGGGGTGGTAATCAGCCCCAGCATTTT. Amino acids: CASKGGGNQPQHF.

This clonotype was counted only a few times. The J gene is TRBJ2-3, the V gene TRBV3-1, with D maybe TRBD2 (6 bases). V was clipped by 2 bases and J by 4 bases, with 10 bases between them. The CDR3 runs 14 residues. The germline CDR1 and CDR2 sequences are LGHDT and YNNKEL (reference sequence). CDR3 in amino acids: CASSQLTSPDTQYF. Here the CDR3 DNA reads TGTGCCAGCAGCCAACTTACTAGCCCAGATACGCAGTATTTT.

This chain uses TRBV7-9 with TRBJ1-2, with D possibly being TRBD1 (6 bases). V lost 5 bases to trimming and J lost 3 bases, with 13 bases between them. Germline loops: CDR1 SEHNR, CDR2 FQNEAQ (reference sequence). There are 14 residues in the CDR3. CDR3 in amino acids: CASSRTGSYYGYTF. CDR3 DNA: TGTGCCAGCAGCCGTACAGGGTCCTACTATGGCTACACCTTC.

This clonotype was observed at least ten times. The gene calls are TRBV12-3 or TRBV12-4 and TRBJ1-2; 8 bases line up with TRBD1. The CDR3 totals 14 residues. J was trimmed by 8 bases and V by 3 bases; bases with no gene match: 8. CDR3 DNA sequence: TGTGCCAGCAGTTTTGGGCAGGGGGCCGGAGGCTACACCTTC. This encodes CASSFGQGAGGYTF.

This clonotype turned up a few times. The DNA of the CDR3 is TGTGCCAGCAGTTATGGGGTATCTAACTATGGCTACACCTTC. This encodes CASSYGVSNYGYTF. This chain joins TRBV12-3 or TRBV12-4 and TRBJ1-2; D remains ambiguous. This CDR3 spans 14 amino acids. V lost 4 bases and J 0 bases, leaving 9 bases between the germline ends.

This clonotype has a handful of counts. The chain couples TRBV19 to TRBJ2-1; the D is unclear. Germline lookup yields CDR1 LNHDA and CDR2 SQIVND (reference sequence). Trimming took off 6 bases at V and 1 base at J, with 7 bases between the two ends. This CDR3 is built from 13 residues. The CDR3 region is CASRAASYNEQFF. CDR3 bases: TGTGCCAGTAGGGCAGCTTCCTACAATGAGCAGTTCTTC.

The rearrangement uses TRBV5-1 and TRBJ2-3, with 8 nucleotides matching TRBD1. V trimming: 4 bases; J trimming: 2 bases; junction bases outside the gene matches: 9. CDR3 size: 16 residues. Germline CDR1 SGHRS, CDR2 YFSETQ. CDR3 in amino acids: CASSRQGMGITDTQYF. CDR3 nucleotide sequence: TGCGCCAGCAGCAGACAGGGGATGGGGATCACAGATACGCAGTATTTT.

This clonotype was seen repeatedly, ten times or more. CDR3 nucleotide sequence: TGTGCCACCAGTGATTCCAAGCCGCGGAGCTCCTACAATGAGCAGTTCTTC. It specifies CATSDSKPRSSYNEQFF. This chain uses TRBV24-1 with TRBJ2-1, with unresolved D. V was shortened by 2 bases and J by 0 bases, with 13 bases between the two germline ends. Germline V lookup: CDR1 KGHDR, CDR2 SFDVKD. The CDR3 sequence is 17 residues long.

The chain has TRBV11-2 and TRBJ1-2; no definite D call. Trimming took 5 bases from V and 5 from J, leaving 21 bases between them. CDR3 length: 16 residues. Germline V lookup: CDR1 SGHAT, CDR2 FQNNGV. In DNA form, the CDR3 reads TGTGCCAGCAGCCACGGAGAGGTCCCCTCTCGTTATGGCTACACCTTC. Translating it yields CASSHGEVPSRYGYTF.

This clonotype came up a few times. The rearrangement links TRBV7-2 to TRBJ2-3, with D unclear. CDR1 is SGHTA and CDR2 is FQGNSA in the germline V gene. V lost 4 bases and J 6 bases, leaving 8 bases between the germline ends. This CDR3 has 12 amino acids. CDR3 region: CASSYSWDTQYF. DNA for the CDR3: TGTGCCAGCAGCTACTCATGGGATACGCAGTATTTT.

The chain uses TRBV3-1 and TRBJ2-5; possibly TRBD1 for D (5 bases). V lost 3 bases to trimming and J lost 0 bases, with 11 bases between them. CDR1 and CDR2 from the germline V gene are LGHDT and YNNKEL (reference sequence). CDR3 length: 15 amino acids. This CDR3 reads CASSHQTEYQETQYF. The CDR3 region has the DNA TGTGCCAGCAGCCACCAGACAGAGTACCAAGAGACCCAGTACTTC.

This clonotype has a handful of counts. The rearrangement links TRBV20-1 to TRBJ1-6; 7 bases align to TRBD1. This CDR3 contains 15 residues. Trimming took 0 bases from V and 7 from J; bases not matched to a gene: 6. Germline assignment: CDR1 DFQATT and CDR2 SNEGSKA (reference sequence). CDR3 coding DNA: TGCAGTGCTAGAGAAATCGGGACAGTGAATTCACCCCTCCACTTT. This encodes CSAREIGTVNSPLHF.

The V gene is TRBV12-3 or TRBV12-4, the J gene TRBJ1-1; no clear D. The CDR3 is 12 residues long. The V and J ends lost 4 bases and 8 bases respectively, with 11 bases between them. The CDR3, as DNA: TGTGCCAGCAGTTCCTACAAGCCCGAAGCTTTCTTT. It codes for CASSSYKPEAFF.

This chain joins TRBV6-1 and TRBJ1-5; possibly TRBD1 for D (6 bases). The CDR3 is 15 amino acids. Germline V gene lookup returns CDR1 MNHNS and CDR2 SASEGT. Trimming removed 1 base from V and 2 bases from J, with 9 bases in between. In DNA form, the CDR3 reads TGTGCCAGCAGTGAAGGACAGGTCGGCAATCAGCCCCAGCATTTT. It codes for CASSEGQVGNQPQHF.

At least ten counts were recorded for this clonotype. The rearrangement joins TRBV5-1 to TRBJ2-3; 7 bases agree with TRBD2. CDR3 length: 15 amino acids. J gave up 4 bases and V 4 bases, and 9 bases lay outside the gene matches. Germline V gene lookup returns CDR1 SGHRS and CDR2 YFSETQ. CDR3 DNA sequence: TGCGCCAGCAGCGAGAGCGGGACGGCCGCAGATACGCAGTATTTT. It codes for CASSESGTAADTQYF.